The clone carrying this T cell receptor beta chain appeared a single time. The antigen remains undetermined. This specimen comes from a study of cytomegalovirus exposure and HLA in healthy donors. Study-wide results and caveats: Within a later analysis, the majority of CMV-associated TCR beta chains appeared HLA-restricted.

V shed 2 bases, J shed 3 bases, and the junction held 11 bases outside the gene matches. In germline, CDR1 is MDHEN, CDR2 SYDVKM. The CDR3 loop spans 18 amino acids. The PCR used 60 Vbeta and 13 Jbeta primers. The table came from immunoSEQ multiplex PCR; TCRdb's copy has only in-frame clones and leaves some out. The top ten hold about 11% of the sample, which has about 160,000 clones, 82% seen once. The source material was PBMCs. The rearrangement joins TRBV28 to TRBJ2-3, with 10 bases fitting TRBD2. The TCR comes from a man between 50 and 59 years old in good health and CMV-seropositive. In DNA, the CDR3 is TGTGCCAGCAGTTTAATTGCGGAGGAACTAGCGGGAACAGATACGCAGTATTTT. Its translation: CASSLIAEELAGTDTQYF.